This passage covers 11 T cell receptor beta chains from one sample sequenced in a study of cytomegalovirus exposure and HLA in healthy donors. The PCR was carried out with 60 Vbeta primers and 13 Jbeta primers. Assay: immunoSEQ multiplex PCR; the TCRdb copy retains only in-frame clones and omits some. This sample has some 200,000 clones, with around 64% found just once. Sequenced: PBMCs. Receptor source: a man aged 40-50 years in good health and CMV-seropositive.

This clone showed up just once. The chain couples TRBV28 to TRBJ1-1; 7 bases are a match to TRBD1. J was trimmed by 0 bases and V by 2 bases; bases with no gene match: 3. The CDR3 has 15 residues. Germline CDR1 reads MDHEN; CDR2 reads SYDVKM. DNA of the CDR3: TGTGCCAGCAGTTTAATCGGGACAGTGAACACTGAAGCTTTCTTT. It codes for CASSLIGTVNTEAFF.

The chain carries TRBV5-5 and TRBJ1-1, with D perhaps matching TRBD1 (5 bases). With 0 bases removed from V and 3 bases from J, the gap between germline ends came to 9 bases. Germline loops: CDR1 SGHKS, CDR2 YYEKEE (reference sequence). The CDR3 has 14 amino acids. The CDR3 loop reads CASSLDLGHTEAFF. The CDR3 region has the DNA TGTGCCAGCAGCTTGGACCTGGGGCACACTGAAGCTTTCTTT.

This clone appeared once. The chain combines TRBV2 with TRBJ2-5; tentatively, D is TRBD1 (6 bases). The J call is doubtful: the DNA matches TRBJ2-7 better. The germline V gene encodes CDR1 SNHLY and CDR2 FYNNEI. CDR3 length: 14 amino acids. CDR3 amino acids: CASNPRDKSYEQYF. The CDR3 DNA reads TGTGCCAGCAACCCCCGGGACAAGTCCTACGAGCAGTACTTC.

Notes on this clone: Other DNA sequences in this sample translate to the same CDR3. The chain carries TRBV5-1 and TRBJ1-5; 7 bases match TRBD1. Germline CDR1 is SGHRS and CDR2 is YFSETQ. The CDR3 is made up of 15 amino acids. The V segment lost 0 bases and the J segment 2 bases; nucleotides outside the gene matches: 2. This chain's CDR3 is CASSLGQGGNQPQHF. The CDR3 coding sequence is TGCGCCAGCAGCTTGGGACAGGGTGGCAATCAGCCCCAGCATTTT.

This chain links TRBV10-3 with TRBJ2-7, with a weak D call TRBD1 (5 bases). With 2 bases removed from V and 2 bases from J, the gap between germline ends came to 7 bases. The V gene's germline CDR1 is ENHRY and CDR2 SYGVKD. The CDR3 consists of 13 residues. CDR3 in DNA: TGTGCCATCAGTGAGGACAGACCCTACGAGCAGTACTTC. It translates to CAISEDRPYEQYF.

The J gene is TRBJ2-5, the V gene TRBV7-2, with D tentatively TRBD2 (6 bases). The germline V and J ends were trimmed by 1 base and 4 bases, with 16 bases remaining between them. Germline CDR1 reads SGHTA; CDR2 reads FQGNSA. The CDR3 extends over 16 amino acids. CDR3 DNA sequence: TGTGCCAGCAGCTTAGTAACCGGGAGCCTACCAGAGACCCAGTACTTC. Translating it yields CASSLVTGSLPETQYF. Variable domain in full (rest from reference TRBV7-2 and TRBJ2-5): GAGVSQSPSNKVTEKGKDVELRCDPISGHTALYWYRQSLGQGLEFLIYFQGNSAPDKSGLPSDRFSAERTGGSVSTLTIQRTQQEDSAVYLCASSLVTGSLPETQYFGPGTRLLVL.

The chain links TRBV28 to TRBJ1-6, with D hard to call. The CDR3 runs 15 residues. The V and J ends lost 3 bases and 4 bases respectively, with 10 bases between them. Germline CDR1 reads MDHEN; CDR2 reads SYDVKM. CDR3 in DNA: TGTGCCAGCAGTTTGGTTGCACTTTATAATTCACCCCTCCACTTT. It specifies CASSLVALYNSPLHF.

The chain combines TRBV7-2 with TRBJ2-5; TRBD2 agrees at 8 bases. J gave up 7 bases and V 8 bases, and 18 bases lay outside the gene matches. This CDR3 comprises 16 residues. Germline V gene sequence: CDR1 SGHTA, CDR2 FQGNSA. CDR3 in amino acids: CASVPLRADAGGTQYF. In DNA, the CDR3 is TGTGCCAGCGTTCCTCTGCGAGCCGACGCGGGGGGGACCCAGTACTTC.

The gene calls are TRBV4-3 and TRBJ1-2; D remains ambiguous. This CDR3 comprises 15 residues. The V end lost 0 bases, the J end lost 4 bases, and 12 bases lay between the germline ends. Germline values: CDR1 LGHNA, CDR2 YSLEER. CDR3 nucleotides: TGCGCCAGCAGCCAAGACTGGGGAGCAGGCTATGGCTACACCTTC. Translation: CASSQDWGAGYGYTF.

The chain uses TRBV7-2 and TRBJ2-3; a possible D gene is TRBD2 (6 bases). Trimming shortened V by 4 bases and J by 1 base, and 12 bases separated the two germline ends. CDR1 and CDR2 (germline): SGHTA, FQGNSA. The CDR3 runs 15 residues. The CDR3 DNA sequence: TGTGCCAGCAGCTCTGTATGGGGGGGCACAGATACGCAGTATTTT. Translating it yields CASSSVWGGTDTQYF. The variable domain in full, completed from reference TRBV7-2 and TRBJ2-3, reads GAGVSQSPSNKVTEKGKDVELRCDPISGHTALYWYRQSLGQGLEFLIYFQGNSAPDKSGLPSDRFSAERTGGSVSTLTIQRTQQEDSAVYLCASSSVWGGTDTQYFGPGTRLTVL.

For this clone: A read error may account for a junction end that differs from germline. CDR3 nucleotide sequence: TGCGCCGGCAGCCCGGCGGGGCCCGTAGGAAACACCATATATTTT. Encoded protein: CAGSPAGPVGNTIYF. This chain joins TRBV5-1 and TRBJ1-3, with a weak D call TRBD1 (5 bases). Per the germline V gene, CDR1 is SGHRS and CDR2 is YFSETQ. The CDR3 contains 15 residues.